Given below is one T cell receptor (beta chain) in context. Antigen: not known. The sample belongs to a study of OX40 agonist ivuxolimab in advanced cancers. Study-wide context: Patient treatment consisted of intravenous ivuxolimab administration every 2 weeks at 0.01 to 10 mg/kg.

Trimming cost V 2 bases and J 1 base, with 14 bases left between them. Per the germline V gene, CDR1 is SNHLY and CDR2 is FYNNEI. The CDR3 contains 17 residues. Broader study findings: Clonal expansion was seen in CD4+ and CD8+ blood T cells by week 6 at 0.1 to 3.0 mg/kg. The average count of expanded clones was higher among CD8+ T cells than among CD4+.

Enrollment shut out patients with autoimmune disease history or systemic immunosuppression. Data came from immunoSEQ multiplex PCR; TCRdb stores just in-frame clones and leaves some out. The sample has under 85,000 clones, 93% seen once. This TCR derives from an adult with an advanced solid tumor such as melanoma, head and neck, liver or kidney cancer. Sequenced here: CD4+ or CD8+ T cells sorted from blood, sampled in a trial of the OX40 agonist ivuxolimab. The V gene is TRBV2, the J gene TRBJ2-2, with D maybe TRBD1 (5 bases). The CDR3: CASSEFATVENTGELFF. CDR3 DNA: TGTGCCAGCAGTGAATTCGCGACAGTTGAGAACACCGGGGAGCTGTTTTTT.